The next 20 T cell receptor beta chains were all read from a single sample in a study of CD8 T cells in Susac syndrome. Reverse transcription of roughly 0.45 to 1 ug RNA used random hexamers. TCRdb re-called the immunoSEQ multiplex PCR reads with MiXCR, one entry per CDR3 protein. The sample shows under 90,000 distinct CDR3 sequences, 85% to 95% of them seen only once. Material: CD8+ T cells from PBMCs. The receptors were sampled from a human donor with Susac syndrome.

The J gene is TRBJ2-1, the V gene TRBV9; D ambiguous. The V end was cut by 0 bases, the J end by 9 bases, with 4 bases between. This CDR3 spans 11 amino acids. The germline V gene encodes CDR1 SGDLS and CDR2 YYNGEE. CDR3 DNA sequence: TGTGCCAGCAGCGTAGCGGGTGAGCAGTTCTTC. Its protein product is CASSVAGEQFF.

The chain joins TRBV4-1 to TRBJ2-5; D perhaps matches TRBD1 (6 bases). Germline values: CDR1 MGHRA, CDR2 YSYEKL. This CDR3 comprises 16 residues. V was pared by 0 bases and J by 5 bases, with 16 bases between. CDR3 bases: TGCGCCAGCAGCCAAGATGGGGCAGGGGCGCGGGAGACCCAGTACTTC. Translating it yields CASSQDGAGARETQYF.

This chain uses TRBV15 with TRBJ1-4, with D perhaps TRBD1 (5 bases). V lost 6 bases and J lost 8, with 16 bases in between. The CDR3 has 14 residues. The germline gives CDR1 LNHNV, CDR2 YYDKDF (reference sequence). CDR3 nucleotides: TGTGCCACCAGTCCCAGGGTTTTGAGCGAAAAACTGTTTTTT. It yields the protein CATSPRVLSEKLFF.

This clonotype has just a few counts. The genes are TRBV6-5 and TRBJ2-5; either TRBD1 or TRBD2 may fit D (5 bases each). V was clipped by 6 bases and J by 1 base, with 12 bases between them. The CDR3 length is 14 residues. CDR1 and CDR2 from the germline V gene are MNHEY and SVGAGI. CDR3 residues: CASSPGTAQETQYF. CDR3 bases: TGTGCCAGCAGCCCCGGGACGGCCCAAGAGACCCAGTACTTC.

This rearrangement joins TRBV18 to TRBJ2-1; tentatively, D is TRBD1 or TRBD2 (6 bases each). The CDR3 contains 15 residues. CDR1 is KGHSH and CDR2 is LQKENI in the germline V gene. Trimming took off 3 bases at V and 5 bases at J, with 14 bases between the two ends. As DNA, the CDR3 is TGTGCCAGCTCACCGGGGGGCCTTGGGGACAATGAGCAGTTCTTC. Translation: CASSPGGLGDNEQFF.

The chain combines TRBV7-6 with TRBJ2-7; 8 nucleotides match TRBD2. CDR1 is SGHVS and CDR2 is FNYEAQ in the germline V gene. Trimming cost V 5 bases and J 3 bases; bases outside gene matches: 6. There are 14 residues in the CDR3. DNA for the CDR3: TGTGCCAGCAGCCCTAGCGCGGGAGGCTACGAGCAGTACTTC. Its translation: CASSPSAGGYEQYF.

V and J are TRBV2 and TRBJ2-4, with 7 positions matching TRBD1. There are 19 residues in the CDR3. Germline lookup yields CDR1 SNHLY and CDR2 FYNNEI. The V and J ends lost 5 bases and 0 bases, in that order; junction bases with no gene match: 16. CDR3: CASSPDRPEFQQAKNIQYF. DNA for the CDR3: TGTGCCAGCAGTCCGGACAGGCCCGAATTCCAGCAAGCCAAAAACATTCAGTACTTC.

The CDR3 coding sequence is TGTGCCAGCAGTCCCCGGACTAGCGGGAGCGGGGAGACCCAGTACTTC. As protein: CASSPRTSGSGETQYF. V usage is TRBV27 and J usage is TRBJ2-5; 13 bases map to TRBD2. Germline lookup yields CDR1 MNHEY and CDR2 SMNVEV (reference sequence). CDR3 size: 16 residues. The V gene end was trimmed by 5 bases and the J gene end by 5 bases; junction bases not matched to a gene: 8.

The CDR3 DNA reads as TGCAGTGCTCAGGAGGGAGGAAACACCATATATTTT. It yields the protein CSAQEGGNTIYF. V gene TRBV20-1 combines with J gene TRBJ1-3; D ambiguous. The CDR3 is made up of 12 amino acids. V was trimmed by 5 bases and J by 4 bases, leaving 9 bases between them. CDR1 DFQATT and CDR2 SNEGSKA come from the germline V gene (reference sequence).

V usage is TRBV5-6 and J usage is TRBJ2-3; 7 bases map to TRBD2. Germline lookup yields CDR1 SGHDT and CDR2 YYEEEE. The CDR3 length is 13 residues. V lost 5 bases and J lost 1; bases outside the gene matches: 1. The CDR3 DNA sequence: TGTGCCAGCAGTCGGGGGGGCACAGATACGCAGTATTTT. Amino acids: CASSRGGTDTQYF.

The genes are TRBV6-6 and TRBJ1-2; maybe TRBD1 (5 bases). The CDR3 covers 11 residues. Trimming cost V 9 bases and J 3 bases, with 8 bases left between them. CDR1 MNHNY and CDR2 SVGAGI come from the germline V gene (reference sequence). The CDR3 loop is CASGTDYGYTF. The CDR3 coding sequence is TGTGCCAGTGGGACGGACTATGGCTACACCTTC.

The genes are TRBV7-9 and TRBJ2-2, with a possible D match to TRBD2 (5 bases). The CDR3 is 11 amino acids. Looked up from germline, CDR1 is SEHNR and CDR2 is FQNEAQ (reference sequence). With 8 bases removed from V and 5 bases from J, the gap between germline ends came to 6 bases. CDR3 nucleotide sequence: TGTGCCAGCCCGGGGACCGGGGAGCTGTTTTTT. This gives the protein CASPGTGELFF.

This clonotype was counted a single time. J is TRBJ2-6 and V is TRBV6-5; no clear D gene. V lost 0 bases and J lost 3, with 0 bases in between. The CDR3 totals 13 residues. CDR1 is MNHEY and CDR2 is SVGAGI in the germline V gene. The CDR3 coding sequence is TGTGCCAGCAGTTACTCTGGGGCCAACGTCCTGACTTTC. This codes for CASSYSGANVLTF.

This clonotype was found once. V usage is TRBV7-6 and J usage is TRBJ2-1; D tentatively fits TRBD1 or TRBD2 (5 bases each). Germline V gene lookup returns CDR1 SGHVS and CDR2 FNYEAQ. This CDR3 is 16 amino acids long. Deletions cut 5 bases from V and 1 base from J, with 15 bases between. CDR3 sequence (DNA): TGTGCCAGCAGCCGCCGAGGGCAGGGTTCCTACAATGAGCAGTTCTTC. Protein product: CASSRRGQGSYNEQFF.

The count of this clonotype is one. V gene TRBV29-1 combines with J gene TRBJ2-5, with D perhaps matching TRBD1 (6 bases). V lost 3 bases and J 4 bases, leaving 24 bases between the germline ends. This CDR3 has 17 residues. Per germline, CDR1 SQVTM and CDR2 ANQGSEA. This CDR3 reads CSVELVGTPKSVETQYF. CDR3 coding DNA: TGCAGCGTTGAGTTGGTTGGGACACCTAAATCGGTAGAGACCCAGTACTTC. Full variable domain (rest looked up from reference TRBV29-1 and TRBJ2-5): SAVISQKPSRDICQRGTSLTIQCQVDSQVTMMFWYRQQPGQSLTLIATANQGSEATYESGFVIDKFPISRPNLTFSTLTVSNMSPEDSSIYLCSVELVGTPKSVETQYFGPGTRLLVL.

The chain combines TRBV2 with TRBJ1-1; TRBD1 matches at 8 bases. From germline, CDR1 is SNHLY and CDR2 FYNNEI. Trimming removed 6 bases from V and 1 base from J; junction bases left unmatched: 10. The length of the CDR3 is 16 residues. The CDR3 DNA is TGTGCCAGCAGGGACACCTGGACAGGGCAGAACACTGAAGCTTTCTTT. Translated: CASRDTWTGQNTEAFF.

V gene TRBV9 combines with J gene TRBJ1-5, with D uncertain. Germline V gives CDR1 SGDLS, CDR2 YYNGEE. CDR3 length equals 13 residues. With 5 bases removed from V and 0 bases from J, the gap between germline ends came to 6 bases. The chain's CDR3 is CASSANSNQPQHF. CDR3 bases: TGTGCCAGCAGTGCCAATAGCAATCAGCCCCAGCATTTT.

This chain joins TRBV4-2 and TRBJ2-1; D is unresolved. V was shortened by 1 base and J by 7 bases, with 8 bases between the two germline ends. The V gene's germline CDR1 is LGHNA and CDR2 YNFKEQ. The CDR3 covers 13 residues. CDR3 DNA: TGTGCCAGCAGCCAAGTTAGTTGGAATGAGCAGTTCTTC. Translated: CASSQVSWNEQFF.

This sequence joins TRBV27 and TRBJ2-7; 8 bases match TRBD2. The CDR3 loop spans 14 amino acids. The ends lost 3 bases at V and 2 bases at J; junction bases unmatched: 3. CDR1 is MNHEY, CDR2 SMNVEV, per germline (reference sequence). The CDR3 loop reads CASSFTSGTYEQYF. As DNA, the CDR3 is TGTGCCAGCAGTTTCACTAGCGGCACCTACGAGCAGTACTTC.

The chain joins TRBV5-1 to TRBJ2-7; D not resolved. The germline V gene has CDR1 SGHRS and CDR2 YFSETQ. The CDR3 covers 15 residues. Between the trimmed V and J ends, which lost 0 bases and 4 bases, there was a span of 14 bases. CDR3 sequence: CASSLVISSGYEQYF. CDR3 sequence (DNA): TGCGCCAGCAGCTTGGTTATATCGAGTGGTTACGAGCAGTACTTC.